What follows is one T cell receptor beta chain and its context. The antigen is unknown. The sample is drawn from a study of radiotherapy plus CTLA-4 blockade in lung cancer. Study in general: Patients showed objective responses in under 20% of cases, and disease control was achieved by under 40%. Overall study results and limits: Dynamics of early blood T cell clones, together with interferon-beta, were reportedly the best predictors of response. Following radiotherapy plus ipilimumab, tumor-derived TCR clones expanded in the blood.

The CDR3 runs 14 residues. Germline V gene lookup returns CDR1 SGHKS and CDR2 YYEKEE (reference sequence). Between the trimmed V and J ends, which lost 4 bases and 5 bases, there was a span of 12 bases. Ipilimumab CTLA-4 blockade and focal radiation were given to patients with chemo-refractory metastatic non-small-cell lung cancer. TCRdb's table, derived via immunoSEQ multiplex PCR, lists solely in-frame clones and lacks some. This sample has about 66,000 clones, with about four fifths found just once. The TCR originated in a human donor with non-small cell lung cancer who had a partial response to radiotherapy plus ipilimumab. Sequencing was performed on peripheral blood, taken from a patient treated with radiotherapy plus ipilimumab. The chain employs TRBV5-5 and TRBJ2-2; the D is unclear. The CDR3 loop is CASSEQLTTGELFF. The CDR3, as DNA: TGTGCCAGCAGCGAACAGTTGACAACCGGGGAGCTGTTTTTT.